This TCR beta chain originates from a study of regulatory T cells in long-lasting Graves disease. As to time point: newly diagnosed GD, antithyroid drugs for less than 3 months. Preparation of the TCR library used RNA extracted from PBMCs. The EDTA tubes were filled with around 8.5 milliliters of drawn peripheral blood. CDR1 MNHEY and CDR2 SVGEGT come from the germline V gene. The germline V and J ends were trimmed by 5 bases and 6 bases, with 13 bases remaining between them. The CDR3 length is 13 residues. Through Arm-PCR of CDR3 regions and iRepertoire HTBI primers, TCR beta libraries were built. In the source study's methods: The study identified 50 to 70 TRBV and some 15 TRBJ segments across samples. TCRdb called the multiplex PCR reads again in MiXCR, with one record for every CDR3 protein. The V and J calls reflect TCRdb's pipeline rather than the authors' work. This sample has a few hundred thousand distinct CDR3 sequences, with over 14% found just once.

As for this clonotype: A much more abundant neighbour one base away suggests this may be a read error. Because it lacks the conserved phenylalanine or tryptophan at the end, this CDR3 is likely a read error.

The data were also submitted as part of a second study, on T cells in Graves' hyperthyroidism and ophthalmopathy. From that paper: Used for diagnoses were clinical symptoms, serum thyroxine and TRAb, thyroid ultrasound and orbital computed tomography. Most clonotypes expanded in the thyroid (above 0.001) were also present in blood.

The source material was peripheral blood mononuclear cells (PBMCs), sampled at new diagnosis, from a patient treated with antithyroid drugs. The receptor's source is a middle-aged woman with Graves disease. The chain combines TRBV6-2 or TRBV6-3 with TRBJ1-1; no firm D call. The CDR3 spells CASSPLYVAEAFS. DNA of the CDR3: TGTGCCAGCAGTCCCCTTTACGTCGCTGAAGCTTTCTCT.